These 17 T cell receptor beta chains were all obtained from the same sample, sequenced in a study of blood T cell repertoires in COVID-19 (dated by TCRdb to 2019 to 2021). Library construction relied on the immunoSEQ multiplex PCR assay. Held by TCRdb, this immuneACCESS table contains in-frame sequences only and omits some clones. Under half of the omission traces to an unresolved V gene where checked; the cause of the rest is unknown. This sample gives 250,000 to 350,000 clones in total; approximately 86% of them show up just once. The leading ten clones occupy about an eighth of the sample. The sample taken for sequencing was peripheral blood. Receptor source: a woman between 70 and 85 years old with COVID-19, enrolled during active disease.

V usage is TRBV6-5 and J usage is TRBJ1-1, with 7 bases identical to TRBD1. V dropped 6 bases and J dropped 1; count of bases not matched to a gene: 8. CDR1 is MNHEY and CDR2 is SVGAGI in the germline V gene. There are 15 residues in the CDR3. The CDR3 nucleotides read TGTGCCAGCAGGGCTGGACAGGAAGGGAACACTGAAGCTTTCTTT. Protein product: CASRAGQEGNTEAFF.

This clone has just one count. The CDR3 coding sequence is TGTGCCAGTATGCCCGGTCGACTCGGGGCTGAAGCTTTCTTT. It translates to CASMPGRLGAEAFF. This sequence joins TRBV19 and TRBJ1-1, with D hard to call. This CDR3 spans 14 amino acids. Deletions cut 7 bases from V and 6 bases from J, with 18 bases between. Germline CDR1 reads LNHDA; CDR2 reads SQIVND (reference sequence).

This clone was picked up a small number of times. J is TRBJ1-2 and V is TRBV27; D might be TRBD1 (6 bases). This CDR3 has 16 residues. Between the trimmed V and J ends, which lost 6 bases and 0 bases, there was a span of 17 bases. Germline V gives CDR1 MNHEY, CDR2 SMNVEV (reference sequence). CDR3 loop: CASRPRSDRPNYGYTF. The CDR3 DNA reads TGTGCCAGCAGACCAAGGTCGGACAGACCTAACTATGGCTACACCTTC.

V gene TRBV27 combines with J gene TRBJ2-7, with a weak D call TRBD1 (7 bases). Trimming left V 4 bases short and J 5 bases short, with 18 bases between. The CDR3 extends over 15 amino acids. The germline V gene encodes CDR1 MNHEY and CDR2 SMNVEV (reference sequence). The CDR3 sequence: CASSSLETGRHEQYF. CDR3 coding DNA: TGTGCCAGCAGTTCCCTAGAGACAGGGAGGCACGAGCAGTACTTC.

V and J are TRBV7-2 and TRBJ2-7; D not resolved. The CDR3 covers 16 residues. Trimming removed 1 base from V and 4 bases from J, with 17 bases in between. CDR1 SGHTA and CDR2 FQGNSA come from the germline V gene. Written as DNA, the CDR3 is TGTGCCAGCAGCTTAGTTCCAGCCCTAGGATCTTACGAGCAGTACTTC. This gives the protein CASSLVPALGSYEQYF.

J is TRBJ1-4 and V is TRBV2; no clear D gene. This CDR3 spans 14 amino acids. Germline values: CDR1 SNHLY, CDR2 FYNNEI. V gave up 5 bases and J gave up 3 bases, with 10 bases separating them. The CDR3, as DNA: TGTGCCAGCAGTCTCCCGAGGGCTAATGAAAAACTGTTTTTT. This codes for CASSLPRANEKLFF.

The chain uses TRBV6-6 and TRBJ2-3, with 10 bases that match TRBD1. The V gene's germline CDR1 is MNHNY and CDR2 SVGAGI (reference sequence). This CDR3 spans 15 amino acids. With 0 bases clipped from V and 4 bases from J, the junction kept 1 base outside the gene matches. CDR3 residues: CASSYSGQGADTQYF. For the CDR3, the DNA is TGTGCCAGCAGTTACTCAGGACAGGGGGCAGATACGCAGTATTTT.

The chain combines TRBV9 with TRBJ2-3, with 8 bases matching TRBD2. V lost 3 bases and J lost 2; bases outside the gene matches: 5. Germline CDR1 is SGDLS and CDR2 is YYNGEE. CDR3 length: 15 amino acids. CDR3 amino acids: CASSAGLGVTDTQYF. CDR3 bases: TGTGCCAGCAGCGCGGGACTAGGGGTCACAGATACGCAGTATTTT. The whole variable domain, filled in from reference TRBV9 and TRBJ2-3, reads DSGVTQTPKHLITATGQRVTLRCSPRSGDLSVYWYQQSLDQGLQFLIQYYNGEERAKGNILERFSAQQFPDLHSELNLSSLELGDSALYFCASSAGLGVTDTQYFGPGTRLTVL.

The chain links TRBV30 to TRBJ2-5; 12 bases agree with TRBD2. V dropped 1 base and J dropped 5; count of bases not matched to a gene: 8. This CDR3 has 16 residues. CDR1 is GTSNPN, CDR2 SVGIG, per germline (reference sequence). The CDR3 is CAWSGPSGGAGETQYF. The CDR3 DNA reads TGTGCCTGGAGTGGTCCTAGCGGGGGGGCGGGTGAGACCCAGTACTTC.

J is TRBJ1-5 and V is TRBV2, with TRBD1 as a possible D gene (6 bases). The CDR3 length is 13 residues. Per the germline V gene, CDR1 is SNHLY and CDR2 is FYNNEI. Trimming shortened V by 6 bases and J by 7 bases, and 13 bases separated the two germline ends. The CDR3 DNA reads TGTGCCAGCAGGTCGACAGGAGGACAGCCCCAGCATTTT. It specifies CASRSTGGQPQHF.

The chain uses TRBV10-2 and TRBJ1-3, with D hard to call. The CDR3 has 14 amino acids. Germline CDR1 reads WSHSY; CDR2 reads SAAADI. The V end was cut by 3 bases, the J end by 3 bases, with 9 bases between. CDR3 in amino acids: CASSEAGNGNTIYF. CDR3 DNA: TGCGCCAGCAGTGAAGCGGGGAATGGAAACACCATATATTTT.

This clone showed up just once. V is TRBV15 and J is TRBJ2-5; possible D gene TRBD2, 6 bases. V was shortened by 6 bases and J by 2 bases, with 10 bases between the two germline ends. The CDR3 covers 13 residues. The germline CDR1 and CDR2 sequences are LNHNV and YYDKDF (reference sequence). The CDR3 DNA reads TGTGCCACCAGGACCGGGACTCAAGAGACCCAGTACTTC. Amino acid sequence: CATRTGTQETQYF.

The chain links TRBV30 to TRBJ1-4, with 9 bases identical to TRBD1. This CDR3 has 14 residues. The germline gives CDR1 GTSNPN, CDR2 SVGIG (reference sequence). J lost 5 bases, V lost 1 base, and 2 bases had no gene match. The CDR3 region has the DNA TGTGCCTGGAGTGCGGGACAGGGAAATGAAAAACTGTTTTTT. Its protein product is CAWSAGQGNEKLFF.

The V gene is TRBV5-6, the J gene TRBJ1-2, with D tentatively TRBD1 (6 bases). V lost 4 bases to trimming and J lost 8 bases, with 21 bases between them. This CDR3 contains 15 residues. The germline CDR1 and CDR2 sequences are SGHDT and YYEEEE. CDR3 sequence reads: CASSLETGWPSGYTF. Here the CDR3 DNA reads TGTGCCAGCAGCCTAGAAACAGGGTGGCCCAGCGGCTACACCTTC.

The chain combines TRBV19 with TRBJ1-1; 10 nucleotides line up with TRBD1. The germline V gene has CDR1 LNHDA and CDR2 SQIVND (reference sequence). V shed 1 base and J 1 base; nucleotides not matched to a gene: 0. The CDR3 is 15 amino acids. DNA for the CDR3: TGTGCCAGTAGTATAGGGGACAGGGGGAACACTGAAGCTTTCTTT. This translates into CASSIGDRGNTEAFF.

The CDR3 coding sequence is TGTGCCTGGAGCTACACAGATACGCAGTATTTT. This encodes CAWSYTDTQYF. J is TRBJ2-3 and V is TRBV30; D gene ambiguous. The CDR3 sequence is 11 residues long. The V and J ends lost 3 bases and 2 bases respectively, with 3 bases between them. CDR1 is GTSNPN, CDR2 SVGIG, per germline (reference sequence).

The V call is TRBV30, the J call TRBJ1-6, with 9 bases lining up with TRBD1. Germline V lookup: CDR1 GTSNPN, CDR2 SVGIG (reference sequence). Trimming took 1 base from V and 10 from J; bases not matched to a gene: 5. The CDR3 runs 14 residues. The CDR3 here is CAWSGTGVGSPLHF. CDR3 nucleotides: TGTGCCTGGAGTGGGACAGGGGTCGGGTCACCCCTCCACTTT.